These 7 T cell receptor beta chains were all obtained from the same sample, sequenced in a study of blood T cell repertoires in COVID-19. Clones were read by immunoSEQ multiplex PCR, and TCRdb kept only the in-frame ones, dropping some. The sample comprises fewer than 60,000 clones, more than 80% of which are singletons, and roughly 6.7% rests with the top ten. Material for sequencing was peripheral blood. All receptors come from a man aged 60-69 years with acute or convalescent COVID-19.

The J gene is TRBJ1-1, the V gene TRBV6-5; D unclear. Trimming took off 5 bases at V and 5 bases at J, with 15 bases between the two ends. The CDR3 is 14 residues long. Germline lookup yields CDR1 MNHEY and CDR2 SVGAGI. The CDR3 sequence: CASSLSIGGTEAFF. In nucleotides, the CDR3 is TGTGCCAGCAGTCTTTCTATTGGAGGGACTGAAGCTTTCTTT.

The V call is TRBV19, the J call TRBJ2-3; D is possibly TRBD2 (6 bases). Germline V gene lookup returns CDR1 LNHDA and CDR2 SQIVND (reference sequence). The V end was cut by 8 bases, the J end by 3 bases, with 15 bases between. The CDR3 has 14 amino acids. The CDR3 is CASSGEALTDTQYF. The CDR3 nucleotides are TGTGCCAGTTCGGGGGAAGCTCTGACAGATACGCAGTATTTT.

This clone was found a few times. CDR3 DNA sequence: TGCAGCGCCCGGAGGTCGGAGGGGCCTCCAGAGACCCAGTACTTC. As protein: CSARRSEGPPETQYF. The rearrangement joins TRBV29-1 to TRBJ2-5; maybe TRBD2 (6 bases). This CDR3 is 15 amino acids long. The V end was cut by 7 bases, the J end by 4 bases, with 22 bases between. Germline V lookup: CDR1 SQVTM, CDR2 ANQGSEA.

J is TRBJ2-2 and V is TRBV7-2; no clear D. Germline V lookup: CDR1 SGHTA, CDR2 FQGNSA. The CDR3 is 14 amino acids. V lost 8 bases and J 4 bases, leaving 14 bases between the germline ends. The CDR3, as DNA: TGTGCCAGCCTTATCGACGCGGTCACCGGGGAGCTGTTTTTT. Translation gives CASLIDAVTGELFF.

The chain links TRBV28 to TRBJ1-5; 10 bases map to TRBD1. The J segment lost 0 bases and the V segment lost 11 bases, leaving 7 bases of the junction unmatched. This CDR3 is built from 15 residues. CDR1 is MDHEN and CDR2 is SYDVKM in the germline V gene. The CDR3 nucleotides read TGTGCCGGTGGACAGGGGGGATCTAGCAATCAGCCCCAGCATTTT. Its translation: CAGGQGGSSNQPQHF.

J is TRBJ2-1 and V is TRBV6-4; TRBD1 matches 11 bases. The length of the CDR3 is 16 residues. The V and J ends lost 2 bases and 4 bases, in that order; junction bases with no gene match: 4. Germline CDR1 reads MRHNA; CDR2 reads SNTAGT. Written as DNA, the CDR3 is TGTGCCAGCAGTGACCCGGACAGGGGGCTTTACAATGAGCAGTTCTTC. Its protein is CASSDPDRGLYNEQFF.

This clone was counted once. The V gene is TRBV9, the J gene TRBJ1-3; D uncertain. The V end lost 0 bases, the J end lost 0 bases, and 7 bases lay between the germline ends. Germline assignment: CDR1 SGDLS and CDR2 YYNGEE. CDR3 length: 15 residues. This CDR3 is CASSVGQTSGNTIYF. The CDR3, as DNA: TGTGCCAGCAGCGTAGGGCAAACCTCTGGAAACACCATATATTTT.